Listed here are 20 T cell receptor beta chains from one sample, sequenced in a study of blood T cell repertoires in COVID-19. The protocol was immunoSEQ multiplex PCR, while the TCRdb copy is restricted to in-frame clones and leaves out a portion. The table includes 250,000 or so clones, 85% detected once. The sequenced sample consisted of peripheral blood. The receptor source for this set is a woman aged 55-69 years with active or convalescent COVID-19.

This clone was found once. The J gene is TRBJ1-5, the V gene TRBV28; 7 bases agree with TRBD1. V was pared by 6 bases and J by 3 bases, with 2 bases of the junction left unmatched. Germline CDR1 and CDR2: MDHEN and SYDVKM. The CDR3 extends over 13 amino acids. The CDR3 loop reads CASSTGVNQPQHF. DNA for the CDR3: TGTGCCAGCAGCACAGGGGTCAATCAGCCCCAGCATTTT.

This sequence joins TRBV19 and TRBJ1-1, with 7 bases lining up with TRBD1. The junction had 5 bases not matched to a gene; V was cut back by 6 bases and J by 1 base. The V gene's germline CDR1 is LNHDA and CDR2 SQIVND (reference sequence). The length of the CDR3 is 14 residues. CDR3 sequence: CASSRDRENTEAFF. The CDR3 DNA reads as TGTGCCAGTAGCAGGGACAGAGAGAACACTGAAGCTTTCTTT. The complete variable domain, with remaining parts taken from reference TRBV19 and TRBJ1-1, reads DGGITQSPKYLFRKEGQNVTLSCEQNLNHDAMYWYRQDPGQGLRLIYYSQIVNDFQKGDIAEGYSVSREKKESFPLTVTSAQKNPTAFYLCASSRDRENTEAFFGQGTRLTVV.

The CDR3 DNA reads TGTGCCAGCAGCGCCCACAGGGGAGGTGATGAAAAACTGTTTTTT. Protein: CASSAHRGGDEKLFF. The J gene is TRBJ1-4, the V gene TRBV3-1 (or the pseudogene TRBV3-2), with 7 bases matching TRBD1. After removal of 5 bases from V and 6 bases from J, the junction contained 9 bases not matched to a gene. This CDR3 spans 15 amino acids. The germline V gene has CDR1 LGHDT and CDR2 YNNKEL (reference sequence).

This rearrangement joins TRBV14 to TRBJ1-6; 8 bases align to TRBD1. This CDR3 contains 16 residues. Trimming cost V 6 bases and J 0 bases; bases outside gene matches: 4. Per the germline V gene, CDR1 is SGHDN and CDR2 is FVKESK. The CDR3 protein is CASSRTGSSYNSPLHF. CDR3 nucleotides: TGTGCCAGCAGTCGGACAGGGAGCTCCTATAATTCACCCCTCCACTTT.

The chain has TRBV28 and TRBJ2-1; 8 nucleotides align to TRBD1. The germline CDR1 and CDR2 sequences are MDHEN and SYDVKM. The CDR3 totals 16 residues. V lost 5 bases and J lost 8; bases outside the gene matches: 14. The CDR3 region has the DNA TGTGCCAGCAGTCCACACAGGGGGTTAGCGTTTGATGAGCAGTTCTTC. Translation gives CASSPHRGLAFDEQFF.

The chain joins TRBV6-1 to TRBJ2-7; 7 bases map to TRBD2. The CDR3 covers 16 residues. Germline CDR1 reads MNHNS; CDR2 reads SASEGT. V was pared by 1 base and J by 3 bases, with 9 bases of the junction left unmatched. The CDR3 sequence: CASSEGAGVPFYEQYV. DNA of the CDR3: TGTGCCAGCAGTGAAGGGGCGGGGGTCCCGTTCTACGAGCAGTACGTC.

The CDR3 DNA sequence: TGTGCCAGCAGTCTACGTGACAGGGATCCCCCCTACGAGCAGTACGTC. It is translated as CASSLRDRDPPYEQYV. The rearrangement uses TRBV28 and TRBJ2-7; 7 positions agree with TRBD1. The CDR3 sequence is 16 residues long. CDR1 is MDHEN, CDR2 SYDVKM, per germline. The trim removed 5 bases at V and 2 bases at J, leaving 12 bases unmatched.

This chain joins TRBV4-1 and TRBJ2-1; 9 nucleotides agree with TRBD1. CDR1 and CDR2 (germline): MGHRA, YSYEKL. V shed 1 base, J shed 8 bases, and the junction held 9 bases outside the gene matches. The CDR3 loop spans 16 amino acids. CDR3 residues: CASSQVGTGLVHEQFF. The DNA for the CDR3 is TGCGCCAGCAGCCAAGTGGGGACAGGGTTAGTGCATGAGCAGTTCTTC.

The chain carries TRBV5-6 and TRBJ2-1; D not resolved. This CDR3 is 13 amino acids long. Germline CDR1 is SGHDT and CDR2 is YYEEEE. The V end lost 2 bases, the J end lost 5 bases, and 8 bases lay between the germline ends. CDR3: CASSFPVHNEQFF. In DNA, the CDR3 is TGTGCCAGCAGCTTCCCGGTCCACAATGAGCAGTTCTTC.

This chain connects TRBV2 to TRBJ1-5; D ambiguous. Per germline, CDR1 SNHLY and CDR2 FYNNEI. The CDR3 spans 14 residues. Deletions cut 5 bases from V and 7 bases from J, with 15 bases between. The CDR3 sequence: CASSPEEVGQPQHF. The CDR3 nucleotides are TGTGCCAGCAGTCCCGAGGAGGTTGGGCAGCCCCAGCATTTT.

CDR3 sequence: CATSRDLQDGNTGDTIYF. In DNA form, the CDR3 reads TGTGCCACCAGCAGAGATCTCCAGGATGGGAACACGGGGGACACCATATATTTT. This rearrangement joins TRBV15 to TRBJ1-3; weak D call: TRBD1 (5 bases). The V gene lost 0 bases and the J gene lost 8 bases, with 23 bases spanning the gap. Germline V gene lookup returns CDR1 LNHNV and CDR2 YYDKDF (reference sequence). The CDR3 covers 18 residues.

In its sample, this clone was seen a few times. The chain joins TRBV7-2 to TRBJ2-1; TRBD2 agrees at 13 bases. V lost 5 bases to trimming and J lost 9 bases; unmatched junction nucleotides: 10. Germline values: CDR1 SGHTA, CDR2 FQGNSA. The CDR3 spans 16 residues. In nucleotides, the CDR3 is TGTGCCAGCAGCGTGCGCGGGACTAGCGGGAATGTTGAGCAGTTCTTC. It yields the protein CASSVRGTSGNVEQFF.

CDR3 residues: CASSSSADFSYNEQFF. The CDR3 DNA reads as TGCGCCAGCAGCTCTTCAGCGGATTTCTCCTACAATGAGCAGTTCTTC. This chain joins TRBV5-1 and TRBJ2-1, with D maybe TRBD2 (5 bases). Germline CDR1 SGHRS, CDR2 YFSETQ. The V end lost 3 bases, the J end lost 0 bases, and 13 bases lay between the germline ends. There are 16 residues in the CDR3.

This clone was recorded only once. This chain's CDR3 is CASSESMSGMNAFF. As DNA, the CDR3 is TGCGCCAGCAGTGAGTCGATGTCAGGGATGAATGCTTTCTTT. V usage is TRBV10-2 and J usage is TRBJ1-1; possible D gene TRBD1, 5 bases. The V end was cut by 0 bases, the J end by 11 bases, with 16 bases between. The CDR3 spans 14 residues. Germline V gene lookup returns CDR1 WSHSY and CDR2 SAAADI.

Comment on this clone: Other DNA sequences in the sample encode the same CDR3. The V call is TRBV6-5, the J call TRBJ1-5; D remains ambiguous. CDR1 is MNHEY and CDR2 is SVGAGI in the germline V gene. V gave up 6 bases and J gave up 1 base, with 4 bases separating them. The CDR3 loop spans 12 amino acids. The CDR3 region has the DNA TGTGCCAGCAGGGGCAGCAATCAGCCCCAGCATTTT. Protein product: CASRGSNQPQHF.

This chain joins TRBV6-5 and TRBJ2-7; the D gene is possibly TRBD2 (6 bases). Germline V gives CDR1 MNHEY, CDR2 SVGAGI. The CDR3 contains 13 residues. V was shortened by 11 bases and J by 1 base, with 15 bases between the two germline ends. CDR3 sequence reads: CAGSAGLSYEQYF. In nucleotides, the CDR3 is TGTGCCGGATCAGCGGGTCTGTCCTACGAGCAGTACTTC.

V usage is TRBV19 and J usage is TRBJ2-2, with a possible D match to TRBD1 (6 bases). Trimming stripped 7 bases from V and 2 bases from J, with 14 bases between. The CDR3 is 15 amino acids. Looked up from germline, CDR1 is LNHDA and CDR2 is SQIVND (reference sequence). CDR3 sequence reads: CASNAMGTNTGELFF. In nucleotides, the CDR3 is TGTGCCAGTAACGCAATGGGGACAAACACCGGGGAGCTGTTTTTT.

The chain is built from TRBV19 and TRBJ2-2; the match to TRBD1 covers 7 bases. After removal of 8 bases from V and 4 bases from J, the junction contained 16 bases not matched to a gene. Germline assignment: CDR1 LNHDA and CDR2 SQIVND (reference sequence). The CDR3 sequence is 17 residues long. The CDR3 DNA follows: TGTGCCAGTGGCCCCTGGCTGACAGGGTTGAGCACCGGGGAGCTGTTTTTT. Translated: CASGPWLTGLSTGELFF.

The rearrangement joins TRBV10-3 to TRBJ2-5, with a tentative D call TRBD1 (7 bases). The CDR3 consists of 15 residues. V lost 0 bases and J 5 bases, leaving 13 bases between the germline ends. Germline V gene lookup returns CDR1 ENHRY and CDR2 SYGVKD. The CDR3 bases are TGTGCCATCAGTGAGTCACAGGCAGGGGGGGAGACCCAGTACTTC. Its translation: CAISESQAGGETQYF.

This clone was counted a few times. The chain is built from TRBV28 and TRBJ1-5, with 7 bases matching TRBD1. The CDR3 has 15 amino acids. Losses at the gene ends were 1 base for V and 3 bases for J; bases not matched to a gene: 3. Germline CDR1 is MDHEN and CDR2 is SYDVKM. In DNA form, the CDR3 reads TGTGCCAGCAGTTTATTGGAGGGGGCCAATCAGCCCCAGCATTTT. Its protein product is CASSLLEGANQPQHF.